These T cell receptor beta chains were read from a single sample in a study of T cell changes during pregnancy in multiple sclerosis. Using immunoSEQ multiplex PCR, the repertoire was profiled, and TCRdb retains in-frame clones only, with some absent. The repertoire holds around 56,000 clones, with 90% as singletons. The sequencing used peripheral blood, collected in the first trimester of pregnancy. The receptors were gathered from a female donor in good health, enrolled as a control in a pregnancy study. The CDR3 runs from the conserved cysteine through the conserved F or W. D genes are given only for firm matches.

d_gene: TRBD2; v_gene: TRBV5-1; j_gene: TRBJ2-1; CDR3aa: CASSLDPSGSASSYNEQFF
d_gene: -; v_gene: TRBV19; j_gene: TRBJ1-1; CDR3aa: CASSGQPNTEAFF
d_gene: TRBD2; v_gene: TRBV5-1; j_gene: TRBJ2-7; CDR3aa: CASSRRLAGSIDEQYF
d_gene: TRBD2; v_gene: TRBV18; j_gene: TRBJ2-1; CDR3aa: CASSPNAGGYNEQFF
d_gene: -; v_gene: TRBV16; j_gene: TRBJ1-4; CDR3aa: CASSSGSLRLFF
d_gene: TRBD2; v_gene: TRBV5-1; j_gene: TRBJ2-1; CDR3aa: CASSLGIAGGHEQFF
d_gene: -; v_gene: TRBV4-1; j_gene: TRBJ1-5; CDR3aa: CASSQEGGRNVYQPQHF
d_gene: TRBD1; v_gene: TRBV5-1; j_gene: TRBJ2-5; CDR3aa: CASSDQRQGAIETQYF
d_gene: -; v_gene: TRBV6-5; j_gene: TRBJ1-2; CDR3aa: CASSYSSGGNYGYTF
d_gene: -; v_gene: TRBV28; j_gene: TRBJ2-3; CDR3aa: CASSLSGISTDTQYF